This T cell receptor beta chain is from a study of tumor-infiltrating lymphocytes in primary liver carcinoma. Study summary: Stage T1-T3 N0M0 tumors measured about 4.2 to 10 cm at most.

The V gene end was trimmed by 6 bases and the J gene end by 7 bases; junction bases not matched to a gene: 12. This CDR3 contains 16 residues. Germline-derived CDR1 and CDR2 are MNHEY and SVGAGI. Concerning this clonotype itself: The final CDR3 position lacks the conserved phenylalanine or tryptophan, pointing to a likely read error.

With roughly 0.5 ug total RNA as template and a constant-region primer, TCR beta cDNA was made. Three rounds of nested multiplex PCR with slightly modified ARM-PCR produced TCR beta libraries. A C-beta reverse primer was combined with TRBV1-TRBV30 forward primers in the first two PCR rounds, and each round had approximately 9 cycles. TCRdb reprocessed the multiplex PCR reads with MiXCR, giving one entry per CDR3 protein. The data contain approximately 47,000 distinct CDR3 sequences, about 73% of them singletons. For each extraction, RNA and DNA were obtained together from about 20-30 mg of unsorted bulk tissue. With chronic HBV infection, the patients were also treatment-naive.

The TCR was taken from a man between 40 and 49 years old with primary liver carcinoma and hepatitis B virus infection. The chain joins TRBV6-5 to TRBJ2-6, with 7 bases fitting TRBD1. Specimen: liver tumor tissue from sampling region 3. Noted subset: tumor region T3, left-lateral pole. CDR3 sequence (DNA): TGTGCCAGCAGGGCAGGGGACAGATCCTGTGCCAACGTCCTGACTTTA. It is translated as CASRAGDRSCANVLTL.